A single sample is the source of the 23 T cell receptor beta chains below, sequenced in a study of T cell responses to AZD1222 COVID-19 vaccine. Sequencing was performed with immunoSEQ multiplex PCR; in TCRdb, only in-frame clones are kept and a portion is missing. In the table there are about 190,000 clones, around 92% of which are singletons. The source was peripheral blood, collected on day 0 of AZD1222 vaccination. These receptors were taken from an adult in good health.

The chain is built from TRBV3-1 (or the pseudogene TRBV3-2) and TRBJ1-1; possible D gene TRBD1, 5 bases. From germline, CDR1 is LGHDT and CDR2 YNNKEL (reference sequence). This CDR3 has 14 residues. V lost 0 bases and J lost 3, with 8 bases in between. The CDR3 loop is CASSQEQEHTEAFF. In DNA, the CDR3 is TGTGCCAGCAGCCAAGAACAGGAGCACACTGAAGCTTTCTTT.

The V gene is TRBV6-6, the J gene TRBJ1-5; tentative D call: TRBD1 (5 bases). The CDR3 is 13 residues long. V shed 2 bases and J shed 7 bases, with 9 bases lying between them. Germline CDR1 MNHNY, CDR2 SVGAGI (reference sequence). CDR3 DNA sequence: TGTGCCAGCAGTTACGGCACAGGACAGCCCCAGCATTTT. Its protein is CASSYGTGQPQHF.

This chain joins TRBV5-1 and TRBJ1-1, with TRBD1 identical over 7 bases. CDR1 and CDR2 from the germline V gene are SGHRS and YFSETQ. The CDR3 is 14 amino acids. V trimming: 3 bases; J trimming: 1 base; junction bases outside the gene matches: 3. The CDR3 DNA reads TGCGCCAGCAGCTCAGGGACAGCGAACACTGAAGCTTTCTTT. Amino acids: CASSSGTANTEAFF. The full variable domain, with the rest looked up from reference TRBV5-1 and TRBJ1-1, is KAGVTQTPRYLIKTRGQQVTLSCSPISGHRSVSWYQQTPGQGLQFLFEYFSETQRNKGNFPGRFSGRQFSNSRSEMNVSTLELGDSALYLCASSSGTANTEAFFGQGTRLTVV.

The chain combines TRBV5-1 with TRBJ2-7; possible D gene TRBD1, 6 bases. This CDR3 comprises 14 residues. Germline CDR1 is SGHRS and CDR2 is YFSETQ. The ends were cut back, 0 bases at V and 5 bases at J, with 12 bases in the middle. The CDR3 sequence: CASSLASGEDEQYF. Written as DNA, the CDR3 is TGCGCCAGCAGCTTGGCGTCAGGGGAAGACGAGCAGTACTTC.

This sequence joins TRBV9 and TRBJ2-3; D remains unclear. Germline lookup yields CDR1 SGDLS and CDR2 YYNGEE. The CDR3 is 14 amino acids. Trimming took 0 bases from V and 3 from J, leaving 8 bases between them. CDR3 nucleotide sequence: TGTGCCAGCAGCGTAGAAGGGAAGACAGATACGCAGTATTTT. Translated, it gives CASSVEGKTDTQYF.

The rearrangement links TRBV5-1 to TRBJ1-1, with no clear D. Germline V gives CDR1 SGHRS, CDR2 YFSETQ. V was shortened by 4 bases and J by 0 bases, with 10 bases between the two germline ends. The CDR3 is 14 amino acids. The CDR3 reads CASSPLEVNTEAFF. The CDR3 bases are TGCGCCAGCAGCCCCTTGGAGGTGAACACTGAAGCTTTCTTT.

The CDR3 spells CSVEDFGGADTQYF. CDR3 DNA: TGCAGCGTTGAAGATTTCGGGGGAGCAGATACGCAGTATTTT. The chain recombines TRBV29-1 with TRBJ2-3, with D maybe TRBD2 (6 bases). This CDR3 comprises 14 residues. Germline CDR1 SQVTM, CDR2 ANQGSEA. Trimming removed 0 bases from V and 4 bases from J, with 11 bases in between.

This clone has a single count. The chain links TRBV25-1 to TRBJ2-3; D gene uncertain. V was trimmed by 2 bases and J by 4 bases, leaving 10 bases between them. Germline CDR1 and CDR2: MGHDK and SYGVNS. The CDR3 consists of 14 residues. This CDR3 is CASSETPIADTQYF. CDR3 bases: TGTGCCAGCAGTGAAACGCCTATTGCAGATACGCAGTATTTT.

This chain links TRBV19 with TRBJ1-2; D ambiguous. The CDR3 is 12 residues long. Germline loops: CDR1 LNHDA, CDR2 SQIVND (reference sequence). V dropped 2 bases and J dropped 8 bases, with 9 bases sitting between them. The CDR3, as DNA: TGTGCCAGTAGTATAATCGCTGGGGGCTACACCTTC. As protein: CASSIIAGGYTF.

The genes are TRBV27 and TRBJ1-4; possibly TRBD1 for D (6 bases). CDR3 length: 15 residues. CDR1 and CDR2 from the germline V gene are MNHEY and SMNVEV (reference sequence). With 2 bases removed from V and 1 base from J, the gap between germline ends came to 8 bases. This chain's CDR3 is CASSLQGKTNEKLFF. As DNA, the CDR3 is TGTGCCAGCAGTTTACAGGGGAAAACTAATGAAAAACTGTTTTTT. Supplemented by reference TRBV27 and TRBJ1-4, the full variable domain reads EAQVTQNPRYLITVTGKKLTVTCSQNMNHEYMSWYRQDPGLGLRQIYYSMNVEVTDKGDVPEGYKVSRKEKRNFPLILESPSPNQTSLYFCASSLQGKTNEKLFFGSGTQLSVL.

About this clone itself: The junction differs from germline at one of its ends, possibly a read error. The CDR3 sequence: CASSQVGTRQVTQYF. The CDR3 nucleotides are TGTGCCAGCAGCCAAGTTGGGACACGTCAAGTGACCCAGTACTTC. The rearrangement joins TRBV14 to TRBJ2-5, with TRBD1 as a possible D gene (6 bases). The length of the CDR3 is 15 residues. Germline assignment: CDR1 SGHDN and CDR2 FVKESK.

This chain connects TRBV24-1 to TRBJ1-2, with 7 bases matching TRBD1. The germline V gene encodes CDR1 KGHDR and CDR2 SFDVKD. The CDR3 contains 15 residues. With 9 bases clipped from V and 0 bases from J, the junction kept 9 bases outside the gene matches. CDR3 DNA sequence: TGTGCCACCCGTTCAACAGGGGACACTAACTATGGCTACACCTTC. Amino acids: CATRSTGDTNYGYTF.

The CDR3 DNA reads TGTGCCAGCAGACCCAGTTGGGGGACAACGAACACCGGGGAGCTGTTTTTT. It codes for CASRPSWGTTNTGELFF. The chain couples TRBV7-3 to TRBJ2-2; maybe TRBD1 (6 bases). Germline V gene data show CDR1 as SGHTA and CDR2 as FQGTGA. The CDR3 extends over 17 amino acids. The germline V and J ends were trimmed by 6 bases and 0 bases, with 17 bases remaining between them. The full variable domain, with the rest looked up from reference TRBV7-3 and TRBJ2-2, is GAGVSQTPSNKVTEKGKYVELRCDPISGHTALYWYRQSLGQGPEFLIYFQGTGAADDSGLPNDRFFAVRPEGSVSTLKIQRTERGDSAVYLCASRPSWGTTNTGELFFGEGSRLTVL.

V is TRBV7-2 and J is TRBJ2-2; perhaps TRBD1 as D (6 bases). The germline V gene encodes CDR1 SGHTA and CDR2 FQGNSA. The CDR3 sequence is 15 residues long. With 1 base removed from V and 6 bases from J, the gap between germline ends came to 12 bases. CDR3 DNA: TGTGCCAGCAGCTTAGTCCAGGGGTCTTCCGGGGAGCTGTTTTTT. This encodes CASSLVQGSSGELFF.

The rearrangement links TRBV12-5 to TRBJ2-3; D remains ambiguous. Between the trimmed V and J ends, which lost 0 bases and 4 bases, there was a span of 14 bases. Per the germline V gene, CDR1 is LGHNT and CDR2 is FRNRAP. The CDR3 extends over 16 amino acids. In DNA, the CDR3 is TGTGCTAGTGGTTTGGTATCGGTAGGGTTCGCAGATACGCAGTATTTT. Protein: CASGLVSVGFADTQYF.

The chain links TRBV4-1 to TRBJ2-5, with 10 bases fitting TRBD2. The CDR3 is 18 amino acids. Germline CDR1 MGHRA, CDR2 YSYEKL. The junction had 12 bases not matched to a gene; V was cut back by 4 bases and J by 1 base. This CDR3 is CASSLRIGLAVVQETQYF. The DNA of the CDR3 is TGCGCCAGCAGCCTTCGGATTGGACTAGCGGTTGTCCAAGAGACCCAGTACTTC.

This clone was counted at least ten times. V gene TRBV7-3 combines with J gene TRBJ2-6; possible D gene TRBD1, 6 bases. Between the trimmed V and J ends, which lost 5 bases and 0 bases, there was a span of 8 bases. The CDR3 is 15 amino acids. Germline CDR1 SGHTA, CDR2 FQGTGA. The CDR3 DNA follows: TGTGCCAGCAGCCCAGGGGCCTCTGGGGCCAACGTCCTGACTTTC. Translation: CASSPGASGANVLTF.

The chain is built from TRBV24-1 and TRBJ1-2, with D possibly TRBD1 on 5 matching bases. This CDR3 has 15 residues. The germline V gene has CDR1 KGHDR and CDR2 SFDVKD. V lost 3 bases and J lost 7, with 17 bases in between. The CDR3 region is CATSDRGASRFGYTF. CDR3 sequence (DNA): TGTGCCACCAGTGATCGAGGGGCGAGTAGGTTTGGCTACACCTTC.

This rearrangement joins TRBV19 to TRBJ1-5; weak D call: TRBD1 (5 bases). The CDR3 contains 13 residues. V dropped 5 bases and J dropped 10 bases, with 15 bases sitting between them. In germline, CDR1 is LNHDA, CDR2 SQIVND (reference sequence). CDR3 DNA sequence: TGTGCCAGTAGTGGGGCAGACTATCGACCCCAGCATTTT. Translation gives CASSGADYRPQHF.

The chain is built from TRBV5-6 and TRBJ1-3, with D unclear. Between the trimmed V and J ends, which lost 5 bases and 4 bases, there was a span of 7 bases. Germline V gene data show CDR1 as SGHDT and CDR2 as YYEEEE. This CDR3 has 12 residues. This CDR3 reads CASSYLGNTIYF. Written as DNA, the CDR3 is TGTGCCAGCAGTTATCTAGGAAACACCATATATTTT.

This clone was seen only a few times. This chain connects TRBV4-3 to TRBJ1-3; tentatively, D is TRBD1 (5 bases). Trimming left V 0 bases short and J 0 bases short, with 12 bases between. CDR1 and CDR2 from the germline V gene are LGHNA and YSLEER. The CDR3 has 17 residues. CDR3 sequence (DNA): TGCGCCAGCAGCCAAGATTTAGCAGGGCCCTCTGGAAACACCATATATTTT. Translation gives CASSQDLAGPSGNTIYF.

This clone was detected once. The V call is TRBV3-1 (or the pseudogene TRBV3-2), the J call TRBJ1-5; D remains ambiguous. CDR1 and CDR2 from the germline V gene are LGHDT and YNNKEL (reference sequence). The CDR3 runs to 16 residues. The V end lost 3 bases, the J end lost 6 bases, and 18 bases lay between the germline ends. The chain's CDR3 is CASSQNHSEASQPQHF. CDR3 sequence (DNA): TGTGCCAGCAGCCAGAATCACTCCGAGGCGAGTCAGCCCCAGCATTTT.

With regard to this clone: One end of the junction is discordant with germline, which a read error may explain. J is TRBJ1-1 and V is TRBV2; the D is unclear. CDR1 is SNHLY and CDR2 is FYNNEI in the germline V gene. CDR3 length equals 13 residues. The CDR3 spells CASNQVPNTEAFF. As DNA, the CDR3 is TGTGCCAGCAACCAGGTCCCTAACACTGAAGCCTTCTTT.